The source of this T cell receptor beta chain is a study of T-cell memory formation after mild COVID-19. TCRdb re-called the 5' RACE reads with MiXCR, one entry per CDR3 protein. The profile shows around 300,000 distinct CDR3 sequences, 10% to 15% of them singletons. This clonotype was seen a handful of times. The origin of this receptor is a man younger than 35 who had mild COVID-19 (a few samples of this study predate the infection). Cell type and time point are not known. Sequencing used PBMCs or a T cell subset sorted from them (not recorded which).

The CDR3 coding sequence is TGTGCCAGCAGCTTACCCATTTCGGATACGCAGTATTTT. It is translated as CASSLPISDTQYF. This chain uses TRBV11-1 with TRBJ2-3; D is uncertain. From germline, CDR1 is SGHAT and CDR2 FQDESV (reference sequence). The length of the CDR3 is 13 residues. V was shortened by 2 bases and J by 6 bases, with 9 bases between the two germline ends.